This T cell receptor (beta chain) originates from a study of T-cell reconstitution after alpha-beta-depleted transplantation in children. A remark on this clonotype: Its matching antigen is unknown.

The CDR3 loop spans 14 amino acids. With 8 bases removed from V and 6 bases from J, the gap between germline ends came to 17 bases. Study-wide findings and caveats: In patients about two months after transplant, alpha-beta T cells reportedly arose from several hundred expanded graft clones. T-cell counts and diversity at one year post-transplant came mainly from newly produced T cells. After transplant, high TCRbeta diversity at day 60 in some patients arose from surviving recipient T cells and thymic progenitors.

During its preparation, the TCRbeta library received unique molecular identifiers. TCRdb re-analysed the PCR reads in MiXCR, keeping a single row per CDR3 protein. The table includes about 980,000 distinct CDR3 sequences, 25% to 30% detected once. The material sequenced was PBMCs, mostly from graft donor cells, taken 360 days after TCRalphabeta/CD19-depleted stem cell transplant. This chain links TRBV12-3 or TRBV12-4 with TRBJ1-3, with D possibly matching TRBD1 (6 bases). This TCR was recovered from a boy under three years old who had a stem cell transplant for SCID, so the T cells may come from the graft donor. The CDR3 loop reads CASQPAGAENTIYF. DNA of the CDR3: TGTGCCAGCCAACCAGCAGGGGCGGAAAACACCATATATTTT.